This T cell receptor beta chain appears in the sequencing data of a study of blood T cell repertoires in COVID-19. Study as a whole: Both acute and convalescent COVID-19 samples were obtained from the United States, Italy and Spain. The cDNA or gDNA used as material had been derived from T cells, B-cell-depleted T cells, or PBMCs.

The CDR3 runs 14 residues. Germline CDR1 reads DFQATT; CDR2 reads SNEGSKA (reference sequence). Trimming took 3 bases from V and 0 from J, leaving 11 bases between them. In the authors' methods: From reference gene primer amplification, estimates of nucleated cell counts were derived. Sequencing was performed with immunoSEQ multiplex PCR; in TCRdb, only in-frame clones are kept and a portion is missing. V and J calls and clone size are given by that table; D and trimming were obtained from the DNA. In the table there are about 100,000 clones, about 86% of which are singletons. The TCR was taken from a woman of 80 years or more with active or convalescent COVID-19. The chain is built from TRBV20-1 and TRBJ1-2; the D is unclear. The sample comprised peripheral blood. The CDR3 bases are TGCAGTGCTAGTTTGGCGGAATCTAACTATGGCTACACCTTC. This encodes CSASLAESNYGYTF.